Described below is a single TCR beta chain sequence and its context. Sequencing used immunoSEQ multiplex PCR; TCRdb keeps in-frame clones, though not all of them. The sample has more than 90,000 clones, approximately 94% seen once; the top ten hold 0.2% to 0.25%. This sample is drawn from a study of technical replicates of blood from several donors. The CDR3 has 16 residues. J was trimmed by 8 bases and V by 5 bases; bases with no gene match: 15. Germline CDR1 is SGHNT and CDR2 is YYREEE (reference sequence). The sequence was collected from a human donor in good health. The chain carries TRBV5-4 and TRBJ2-2; 7 bases are shared with TRBD2. The material sequenced was T cells isolated from PBMCs. CDR3 in amino acids: CASSPPGLRTGGELFF. The CDR3, as DNA: TGTGCCAGCAGTCCCCCGGGACTACGAACAGGAGGGGAGCTGTTTTTT.